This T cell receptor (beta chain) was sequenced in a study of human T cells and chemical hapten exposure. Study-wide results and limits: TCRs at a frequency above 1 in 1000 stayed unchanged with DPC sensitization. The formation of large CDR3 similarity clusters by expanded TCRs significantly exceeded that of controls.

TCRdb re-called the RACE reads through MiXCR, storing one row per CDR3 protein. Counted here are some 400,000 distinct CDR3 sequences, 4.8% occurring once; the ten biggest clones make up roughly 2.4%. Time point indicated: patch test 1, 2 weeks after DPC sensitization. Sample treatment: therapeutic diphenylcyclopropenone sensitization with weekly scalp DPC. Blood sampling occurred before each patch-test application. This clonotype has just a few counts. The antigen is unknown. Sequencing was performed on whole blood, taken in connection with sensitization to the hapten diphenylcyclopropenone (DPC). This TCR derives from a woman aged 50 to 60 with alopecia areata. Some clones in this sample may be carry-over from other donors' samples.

The CDR3 DNA follows: TGTGCCACCAGTGATTCCCACGGCTCCGGGGAGCTGTTTTTT. As protein: CATSDSHGSGELFF. The chain uses TRBV24-1 and TRBJ2-2; D is unclear. The germline V gene has CDR1 KGHDR and CDR2 SFDVKD. This CDR3 contains 14 residues. Trimming shortened V by 2 bases and J by 6 bases, and 9 bases separated the two germline ends.